What follows are 7 T cell receptor beta chains derived from one specimen sequenced in a study of shared clonotypes between healthy human individuals. Produced via immunoSEQ multiplex PCR; TCRdb's table is partial and in-frame only. The sample consists of approximately 2,000,000 clones, about 93% of them appearing once. The naive CD8 subset, CD45RO-negative cells positively selected for CCR7, excluded terminally differentiated effector memory CD45RA+ cells. The sequenced material came from naive CD8+ T cells from PBMCs. The receptors come from a man younger than 35 in good health. Some clones in this sample may be carry-over from other donors' samples.

The genes are TRBV10-3 and TRBJ2-1; D ambiguous. Trimming took 6 bases from V and 6 from J, leaving 12 bases between them. The length of the CDR3 is 13 residues. In germline, CDR1 is ENHRY, CDR2 SYGVKD. CDR3 amino acids: CAIRDDWGNEQFF. CDR3 nucleotides: TGTGCCATCAGGGACGACTGGGGCAATGAGCAGTTCTTC.

As for this clone: This could be a read error, since a much larger clone is one nucleotide away. The sample has other DNA sequences that encode this CDR3 too. The chain uses TRBV9 and TRBJ2-3, with D perhaps TRBD2 (5 bases). The CDR3 consists of 14 residues. Trimming removed 2 bases at V and 0 bases at J, with 7 bases between. Germline V gives CDR1 SGDLS, CDR2 YYNGEE. The CDR3 sequence: CASSVGGSTDTQYF. The CDR3 DNA is TGTGCCAGCAGCGTGGGCGGGAGCACAGATACGCAGTATTTT. Full variable domain (remainder filled in from reference TRBV9 and TRBJ2-3): DSGVTQTPKHLITATGQRVTLRCSPRSGDLSVYWYQQSLDQGLQFLIQYYNGEERAKGNILERFSAQQFPDLHSELNLSSLELGDSALYFCASSVGGSTDTQYFGPGTRLTVL.

The rearrangement joins TRBV28 to TRBJ2-1, with 11 bases that match TRBD1. After removal of 4 bases from V and 8 bases from J, the junction contained 4 bases not matched to a gene. This CDR3 is built from 14 residues. Germline-derived CDR1 and CDR2 are MDHEN and SYDVKM. CDR3 loop: CASSWRDRGDEQFF. The CDR3 nucleotides read TGTGCCAGCAGTTGGAGGGACAGGGGGGATGAGCAGTTCTTC.

This clone was counted once. The V call is TRBV27, the J call TRBJ2-7; the D gene is possibly TRBD1 (6 bases). The length of the CDR3 is 14 residues. Per germline, CDR1 MNHEY and CDR2 SMNVEV (reference sequence). With 5 bases removed from V and 7 bases from J, the gap between germline ends came to 18 bases. Here the CDR3 reads CASSLTTPGDEQYF. CDR3 bases: TGTGCCAGCAGTCTGACCACCCCAGGGGATGAGCAGTACTTC.

V is TRBV5-4 and J is TRBJ1-4, with 8 bases matching TRBD1. CDR3 size: 17 residues. The J segment lost 5 bases and the V segment lost 4 bases, leaving 13 bases of the junction unmatched. Germline-derived CDR1 and CDR2 are SGHNT and YYREEE (reference sequence). CDR3 bases: TGTGCCAGCAGCAACCTGACAGGGGTCGGGGTAAATGAAAAACTGTTTTTT. This codes for CASSNLTGVGVNEKLFF.

For the CDR3, the DNA is TGCGCCAGCAGTGAGCGGGAGGGCCATGAGCAGTTCTTC. Translation gives CASSEREGHEQFF. V and J are TRBV10-2 and TRBJ2-1, with 8 bases aligning to TRBD2. There are 13 residues in the CDR3. CDR1 is WSHSY and CDR2 is SAAADI in the germline V gene. V shed 2 bases and J 8 bases; nucleotides not matched to a gene: 2.

This clone was detected only once. This chain connects TRBV5-1 to TRBJ2-1; 8 bases line up with TRBD2. This CDR3 comprises 16 residues. Germline-derived CDR1 and CDR2 are SGHRS and YFSETQ. The J segment lost 2 bases and the V segment lost 4 bases, leaving 8 bases of the junction unmatched. CDR3 in DNA: TGCGCCAGCAGCCTCCACAATAGCGGGACCTACAATGAGCAGTTCTTC. It codes for CASSLHNSGTYNEQFF.